This T cell receptor beta chain was obtained from a study of vaccination and CD4 T cells after COVID-19 (dated by TCRdb to between 2021 and 2024). At the level of the whole study: Every convalescent patient had a positive nasal swab PCR test for SARS-CoV-2, with mild disease in nine or ten patients and severe disease in one. Each participant got two doses of either the Pfizer-BioNTech BNT162b2 vaccine (n=8) or the Moderna mRNA-1273 vaccine (n=2). Post-vaccine blood samples were taken a median of 72 days after the second vaccine dose, with a range of about 14 to 241 days. Overlapping spike peptide pools from SARS-CoV-2 and from the common cold coronaviruses HCoV-NL63, HCoV-OC43 and HCoV-229E were used as culture stimuli. In control cultures, a CEFX viral epitope pool was used as positive control, an HIV-1 Nef peptide pool was used as negative control, or no peptide was added. Post-COVID blood samples from convalescent patients were collected a median of about 110 days after diagnosis, with a range of about 30 to 170 days. In more than eight COVID-19 convalescent patients and a few infection-naive healthy vaccine recipients, researchers compared the spike-specific CD4+ TCR repertoire from before mRNA vaccination with the repertoire from after. Six males and four females were included in the convalescent cohort, with two Hispanic individuals, seven Caucasians, two Asians and one multiracial person represented. The paper's findings and limits, for the study overall: In convalescent patients, a median around 86% of post-vaccine SARS-CoV-2-reactive clones were detected only after vaccination, suggesting vaccine-specific priming. The median number of SARS-CoV-2-reactive clonotypes rose from about 23 after infection to 38 after vaccination, but the change was not significant. The number of convalescent patients in the study was relatively small, and the study did not examine early timepoints following natural infection. In convalescent patients, nearly all vaccine-specific clones (304 of 307) were found to be mono-reactive for SARS-CoV-2 spike rather than cross-reactive with common cold coronaviruses.

The germline V gene supplies CDR1 KGHDR and CDR2 SFDVKD. The junction carries 4 bases between V and J, which are trimmed by 5 bases and 1 base respectively. Counted from cysteine to phenylalanine, this CDR3 has 12 amino acids. Of all the DNA, just the CDR3 is kept, 36 bases in frame from base 1. The intended sense of this specimen's treatment or condition label: roughly 10-day PBMC culture with coronavirus spike peptide pools or control peptides (ViraFEST assay). The ViraFEST assay, used in the study, expanded antigen-specific T cells with peptide pools and then identified the expanded clonotypes through TCR sequencing. Positive SARS-CoV-2 PCR tests in the convalescent patients dated from March to December 2020, before Alpha, Beta and Delta variants emerged in the United States. Approximately 2.1 million PBMCs per well were cultured in IMDM with approximately 5% human AB serum and roughly 9.3 IU/ml IL-2, plus 10 ug/ml peptide pools. Half of the culture medium was replaced with fresh IL-2-containing medium on days 3 and 7. CD4+ T cells were isolated after about nine days of culture through negative selection using the EasySep CD4+ T cell isolation kit. Ficoll-Paque Plus gradient centrifugation was used to isolate PBMCs from whole blood, and the isolated PBMCs were then either used fresh or cryopreserved at -140C. In general, triplicate wells were set up for every culture condition.

Libraries came from PCR. DNA from cultured CD4+ T cells underwent TCR sequencing with the Oncomine TCR Beta short-read assay at the Johns Hopkins FTIC core. The QIAamp micro DNA kit was used to extract genomic DNA from the cultured CD4+ T cells. Oncomine TCR Beta libraries made from cultured CD4+ T cells were pooled using unique dual indexes and sequenced on an Illumina iSeq 100. The paper's processing steps were these. Non-productive sequences were removed, and CDR3s not starting with C, not ending with F or W, or shorter than 7 amino acids were discarded. The MANAFEST web application was used to identify antigen-specific clonotypes by comparing peptide-stimulated wells against reference wells and other culture wells. For a clone to be called positive, the clone needed an FDR below 0.05, an odds ratio above 5, and a productive frequency above 0.1% in at least two of three replicate wells. Clonotypes that were significantly expanded in both SARS-CoV-2 spike wells and at least one common cold coronavirus spike condition were defined as cross-reactive. Similarity between CDR3 sequences was evaluated in R version 3.6.1 using Levenshtein distances (stringdist) and unrooted phylogenetic trees (ape). TCRdb reprocessing: public reads trimmed at Q25 with fastp, clones called with MiXCR, in-frame beta chains kept. A single entry per CDR3 protein holds the most common genes and DNA from its merged rows. TCRdb, not the original authors, processed these V and J calls. For this sample the table gives around 13,000 distinct CDR3 sequences, of which about 40% were detected only once. The ten largest clones add up to approximately 15% of the sample.

This clonotype was seen a handful of times. The target of this receptor is not known. Nothing much larger sits one base from this clone, and base qualities are not available. Sequencing input: CD4+ T cells from blood, cultured in vitro. Recombination connected TRBV24-1 to TRBJ1-2; there is no confident call for the D gene. This TCR derives from a human donor who had recovered from COVID-19. The DNA is as follows: TGTGCCACCAGTGCAGATAACTATGGCTACACCTTC. It translates as CATSADNYGYTF.